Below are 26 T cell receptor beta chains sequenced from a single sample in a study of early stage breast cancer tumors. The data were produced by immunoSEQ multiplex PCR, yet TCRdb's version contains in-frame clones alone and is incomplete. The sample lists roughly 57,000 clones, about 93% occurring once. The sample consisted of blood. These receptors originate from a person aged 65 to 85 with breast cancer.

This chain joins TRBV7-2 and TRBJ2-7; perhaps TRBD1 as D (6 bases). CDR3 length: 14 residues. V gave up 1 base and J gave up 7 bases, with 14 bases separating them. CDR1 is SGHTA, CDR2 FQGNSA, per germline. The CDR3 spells CASSLGGTREEQYF. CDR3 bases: TGTGCCAGCAGCTTAGGGGGGACAAGGGAGGAGCAGTACTTC.

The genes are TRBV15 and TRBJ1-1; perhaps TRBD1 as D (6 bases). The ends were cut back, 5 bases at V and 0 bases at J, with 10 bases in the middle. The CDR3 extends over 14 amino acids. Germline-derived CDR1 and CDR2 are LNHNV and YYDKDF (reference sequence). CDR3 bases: TGTGCCACCAGCGTTCAGGGGATGAACACTGAAGCTTTCTTT. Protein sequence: CATSVQGMNTEAFF.

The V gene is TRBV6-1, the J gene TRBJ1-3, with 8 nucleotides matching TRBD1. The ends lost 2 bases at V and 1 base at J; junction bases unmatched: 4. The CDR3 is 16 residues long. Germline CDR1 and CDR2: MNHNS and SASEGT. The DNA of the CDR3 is TGTGCCAGCAGTGAATACAGGGGGGGGTCTGGAAACACCATATATTTT. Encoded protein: CASSEYRGGSGNTIYF.

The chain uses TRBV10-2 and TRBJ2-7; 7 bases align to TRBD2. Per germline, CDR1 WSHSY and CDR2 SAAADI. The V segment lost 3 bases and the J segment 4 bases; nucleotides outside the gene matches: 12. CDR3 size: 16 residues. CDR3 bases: TGCGCCAGCAGTGACACTAGCGCTGCATACTATTACGAGCAGTACTTC. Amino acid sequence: CASSDTSAAYYYEQYF.

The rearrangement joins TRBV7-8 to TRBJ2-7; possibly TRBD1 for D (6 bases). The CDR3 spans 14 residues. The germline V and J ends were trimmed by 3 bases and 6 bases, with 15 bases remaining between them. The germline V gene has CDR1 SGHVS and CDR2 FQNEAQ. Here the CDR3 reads CASSFAPTGLEQYF. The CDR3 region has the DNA TGTGCCAGCAGCTTTGCTCCAACAGGGCTCGAGCAGTACTTC.

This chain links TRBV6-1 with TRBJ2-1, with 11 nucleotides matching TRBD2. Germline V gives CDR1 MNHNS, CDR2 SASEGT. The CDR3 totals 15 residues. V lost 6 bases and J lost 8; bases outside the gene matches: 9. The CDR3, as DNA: TGTGCCAGCAGACTAGCGGGGGTTTTTGCGGATGAGCAGTTCTTC. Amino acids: CASRLAGVFADEQFF.

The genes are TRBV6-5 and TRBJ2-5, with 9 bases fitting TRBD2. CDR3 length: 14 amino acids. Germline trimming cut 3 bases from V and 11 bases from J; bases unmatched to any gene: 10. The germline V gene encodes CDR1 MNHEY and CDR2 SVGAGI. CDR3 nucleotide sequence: TGTGCCAGCAGTTATCTTAGCGGGGGAAGGGAGCAGTACTTC. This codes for CASSYLSGGREQYF.

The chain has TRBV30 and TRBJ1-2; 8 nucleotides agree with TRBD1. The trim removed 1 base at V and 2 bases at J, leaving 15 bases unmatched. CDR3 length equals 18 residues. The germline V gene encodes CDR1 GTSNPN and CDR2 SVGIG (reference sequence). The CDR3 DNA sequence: TGTGCCTGGAGTGCCTACCCCCCCGGACAGGGAGGAAACTATGGCTACACCTTC. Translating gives CAWSAYPPGQGGNYGYTF.

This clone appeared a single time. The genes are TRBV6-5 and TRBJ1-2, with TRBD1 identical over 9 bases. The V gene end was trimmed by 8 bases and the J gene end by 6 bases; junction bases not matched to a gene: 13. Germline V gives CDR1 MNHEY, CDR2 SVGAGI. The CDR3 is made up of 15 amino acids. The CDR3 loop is CASGIPRQGENGYTF. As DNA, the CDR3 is TGTGCCAGCGGGATACCTCGACAGGGGGAGAATGGCTACACCTTC.

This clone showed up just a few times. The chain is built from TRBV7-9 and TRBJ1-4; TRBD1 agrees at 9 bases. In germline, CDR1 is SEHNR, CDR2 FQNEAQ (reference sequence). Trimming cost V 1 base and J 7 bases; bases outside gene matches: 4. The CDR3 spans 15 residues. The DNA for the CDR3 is TGTGCCAGCAGCTTAGTTGGACAGGGGCGTGAAAAACTGTTTTTT. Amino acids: CASSLVGQGREKLFF.

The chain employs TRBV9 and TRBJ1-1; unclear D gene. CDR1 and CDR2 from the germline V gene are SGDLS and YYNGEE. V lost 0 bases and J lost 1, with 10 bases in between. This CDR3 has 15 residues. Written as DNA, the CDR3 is TGTGCCAGCAGCGTAGGAGGATCGGGGAACACTGAAGCTTTCTTT. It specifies CASSVGGSGNTEAFF.

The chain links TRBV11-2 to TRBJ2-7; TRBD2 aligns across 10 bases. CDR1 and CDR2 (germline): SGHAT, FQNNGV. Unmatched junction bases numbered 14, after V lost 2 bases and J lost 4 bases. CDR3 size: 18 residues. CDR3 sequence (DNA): TGTGCCAGCAGCTTACAAAGCGGGGGGGGCCCCGTGAGGTACGAGCAGTACTTC. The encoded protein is CASSLQSGGGPVRYEQYF.

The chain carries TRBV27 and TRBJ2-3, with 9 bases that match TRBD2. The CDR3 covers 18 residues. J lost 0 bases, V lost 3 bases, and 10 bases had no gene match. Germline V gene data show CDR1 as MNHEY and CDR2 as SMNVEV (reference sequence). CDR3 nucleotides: TGTGCCAGCAGTTTGCTCGCGGGACTAGCAGAAAGCACAGATACGCAGTATTTT. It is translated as CASSLLAGLAESTDTQYF.

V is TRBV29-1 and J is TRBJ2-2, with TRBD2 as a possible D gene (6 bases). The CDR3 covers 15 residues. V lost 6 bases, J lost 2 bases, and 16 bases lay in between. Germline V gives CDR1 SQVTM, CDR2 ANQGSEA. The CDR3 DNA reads TGCAGCGTCCAAAGGGGCGGGGTAAACACCGGGGAGCTGTTTTTT. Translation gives CSVQRGGVNTGELFF.

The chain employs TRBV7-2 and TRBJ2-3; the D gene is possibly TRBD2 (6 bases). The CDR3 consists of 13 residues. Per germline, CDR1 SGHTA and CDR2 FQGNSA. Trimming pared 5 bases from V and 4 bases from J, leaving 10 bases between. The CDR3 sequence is CASSRLGPDTQYF. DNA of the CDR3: TGTGCCAGCAGCCGACTAGGACCAGATACGCAGTATTTT.

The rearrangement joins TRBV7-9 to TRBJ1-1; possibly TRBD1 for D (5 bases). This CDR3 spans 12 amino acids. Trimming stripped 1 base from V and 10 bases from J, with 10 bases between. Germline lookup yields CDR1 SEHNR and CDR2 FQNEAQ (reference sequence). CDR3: CASSLGGRGAFF. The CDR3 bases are TGTGCCAGCAGCTTAGGGGGTAGGGGAGCTTTCTTT.

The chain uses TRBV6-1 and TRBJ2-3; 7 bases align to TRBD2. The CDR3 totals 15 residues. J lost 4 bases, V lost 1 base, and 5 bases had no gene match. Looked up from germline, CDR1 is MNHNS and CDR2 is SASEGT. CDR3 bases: TGTGCCAGCAGTGAAGTTGGTAGCGGGCCAGATACGCAGTATTTT. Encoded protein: CASSEVGSGPDTQYF.

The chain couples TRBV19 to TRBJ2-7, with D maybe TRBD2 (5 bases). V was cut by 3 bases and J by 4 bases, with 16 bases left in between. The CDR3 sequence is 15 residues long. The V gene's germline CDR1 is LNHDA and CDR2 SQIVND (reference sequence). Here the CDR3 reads CASSIVSVGEYEQYF. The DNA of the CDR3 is TGTGCCAGTAGTATCGTCTCGGTCGGGGAGTACGAGCAGTACTTC.

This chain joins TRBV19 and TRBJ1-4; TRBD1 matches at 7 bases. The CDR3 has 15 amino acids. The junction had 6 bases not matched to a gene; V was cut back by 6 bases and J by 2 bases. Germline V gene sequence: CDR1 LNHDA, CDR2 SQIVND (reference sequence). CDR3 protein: CASSPTGVTNEKLFF. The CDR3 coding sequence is TGTGCCAGTAGCCCAACAGGGGTTACTAATGAAAAACTGTTTTTT.

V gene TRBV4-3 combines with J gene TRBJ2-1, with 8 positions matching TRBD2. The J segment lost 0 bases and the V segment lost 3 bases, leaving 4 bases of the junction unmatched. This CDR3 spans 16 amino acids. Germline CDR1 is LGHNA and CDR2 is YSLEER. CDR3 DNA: TGCGCCAGCAGCCACGCCAGCGGGGGCTCCTACAATGAGCAGTTCTTC. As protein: CASSHASGGSYNEQFF.

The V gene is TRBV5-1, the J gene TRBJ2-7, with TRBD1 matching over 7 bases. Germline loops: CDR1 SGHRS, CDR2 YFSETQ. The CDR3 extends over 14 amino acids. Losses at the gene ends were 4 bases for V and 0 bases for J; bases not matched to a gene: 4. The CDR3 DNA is TGCGCCAGCAGCCAGACAGGGACCTCCTACGAGCAGTACTTC. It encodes CASSQTGTSYEQYF.

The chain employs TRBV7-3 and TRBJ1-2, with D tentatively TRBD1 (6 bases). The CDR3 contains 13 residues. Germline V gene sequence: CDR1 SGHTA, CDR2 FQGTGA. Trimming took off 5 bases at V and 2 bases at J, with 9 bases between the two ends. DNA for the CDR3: TGTGCCAGCAGCCCACAGGGAAACTATGGCTACACCTTC. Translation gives CASSPQGNYGYTF. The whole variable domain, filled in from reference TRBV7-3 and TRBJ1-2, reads GAGVSQTPSNKVTEKGKYVELRCDPISGHTALYWYRQSLGQGPEFLIYFQGTGAADDSGLPNDRFFAVRPEGSVSTLKIQRTERGDSAVYLCASSPQGNYGYTFGSGTRLTVV.

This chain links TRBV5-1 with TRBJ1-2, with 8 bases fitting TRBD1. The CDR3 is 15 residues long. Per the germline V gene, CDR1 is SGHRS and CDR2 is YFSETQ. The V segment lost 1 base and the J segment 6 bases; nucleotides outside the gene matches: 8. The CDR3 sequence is CASSLLQGAPHGYTF. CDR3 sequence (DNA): TGCGCCAGCAGCTTGTTGCAGGGGGCCCCTCATGGCTACACCTTC. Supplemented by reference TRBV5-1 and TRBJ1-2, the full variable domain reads KAGVTQTPRYLIKTRGQQVTLSCSPISGHRSVSWYQQTPGQGLQFLFEYFSETQRNKGNFPGRFSGRQFSNSRSEMNVSTLELGDSALYLCASSLLQGAPHGYTFGSGTRLTVV.

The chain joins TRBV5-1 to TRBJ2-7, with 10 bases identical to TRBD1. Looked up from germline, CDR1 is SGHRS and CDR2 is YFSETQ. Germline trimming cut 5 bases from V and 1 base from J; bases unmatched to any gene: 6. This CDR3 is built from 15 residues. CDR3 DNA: TGCGCCAGCAGTCCGGGGACAGGGGTATCCTACGAGCAGTACTTC. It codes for CASSPGTGVSYEQYF. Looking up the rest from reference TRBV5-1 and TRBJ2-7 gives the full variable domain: KAGVTQTPRYLIKTRGQQVTLSCSPISGHRSVSWYQQTPGQGLQFLFEYFSETQRNKGNFPGRFSGRQFSNSRSEMNVSTLELGDSALYLCASSPGTGVSYEQYFGPGTRLTVT.

CDR3 residues: CASSPLGSTGELFF. As DNA, the CDR3 is TGTGCCAGCAGCCCCCTCGGTTCAACCGGGGAGCTGTTTTTT. The chain has TRBV7-9 and TRBJ2-2; D is ambiguous. CDR3 length equals 14 residues. Trimming shortened V by 5 bases and J by 5 bases, and 12 bases separated the two germline ends. The germline CDR1 and CDR2 sequences are SEHNR and FQNEAQ (reference sequence).

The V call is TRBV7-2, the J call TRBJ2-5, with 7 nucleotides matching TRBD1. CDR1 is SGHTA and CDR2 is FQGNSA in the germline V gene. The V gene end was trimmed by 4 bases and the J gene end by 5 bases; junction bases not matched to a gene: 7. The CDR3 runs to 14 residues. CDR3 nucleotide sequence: TGTGCCAGCAGCTCGGCAGGGGGTTTGGAGACCCAGTACTTC. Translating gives CASSSAGGLETQYF.